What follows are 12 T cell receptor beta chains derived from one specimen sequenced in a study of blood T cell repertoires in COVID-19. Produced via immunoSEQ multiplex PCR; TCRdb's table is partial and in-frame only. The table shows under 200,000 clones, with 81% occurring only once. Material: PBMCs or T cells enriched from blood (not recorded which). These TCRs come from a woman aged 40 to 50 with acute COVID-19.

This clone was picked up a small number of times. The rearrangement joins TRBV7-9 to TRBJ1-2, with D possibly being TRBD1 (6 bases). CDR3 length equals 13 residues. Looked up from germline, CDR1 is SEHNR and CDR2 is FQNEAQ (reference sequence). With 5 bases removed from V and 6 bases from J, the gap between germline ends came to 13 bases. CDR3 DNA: TGTGCCAGCAGCGGGCAGGGGTTTAATGGCTACACCTTC. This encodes CASSGQGFNGYTF.

The CDR3 DNA reads as TGTGCCAGCAATAGAATTTACAATGAGCAGTTCTTC. Encoded protein: CASNRIYNEQFF. The chain carries TRBV6-5 and TRBJ2-1, with D unclear. CDR1 is MNHEY, CDR2 SVGAGI, per germline. The V and J ends lost 7 bases and 4 bases respectively, with 8 bases between them. CDR3 length: 12 residues.

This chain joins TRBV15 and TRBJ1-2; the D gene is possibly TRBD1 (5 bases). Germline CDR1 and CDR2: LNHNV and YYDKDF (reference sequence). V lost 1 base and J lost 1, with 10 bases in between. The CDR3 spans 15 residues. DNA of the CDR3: TGTGCCACCAGCAGAGGGGCAGGGTATAACTATGGCTACACCTTC. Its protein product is CATSRGAGYNYGYTF.

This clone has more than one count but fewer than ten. The CDR3 loop is CASSQGLEINEQFF. CDR3 bases: TGTGCCAGCAGCCAAGGTCTCGAGATCAATGAGCAGTTCTTC. V and J are TRBV3-1 (or the pseudogene TRBV3-2) and TRBJ2-1; D is undetermined. Per the germline V gene, CDR1 is LGHDT and CDR2 is YNNKEL (reference sequence). CDR3 size: 14 residues. V was cut by 1 base and J by 6 bases, with 10 bases left in between.

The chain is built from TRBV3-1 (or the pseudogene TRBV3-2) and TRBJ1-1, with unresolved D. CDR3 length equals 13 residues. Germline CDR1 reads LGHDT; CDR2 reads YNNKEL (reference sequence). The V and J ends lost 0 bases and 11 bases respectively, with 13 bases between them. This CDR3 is CASSQDPGMRAFF. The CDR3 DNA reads TGTGCCAGCAGCCAAGATCCGGGAATGAGGGCTTTCTTT.

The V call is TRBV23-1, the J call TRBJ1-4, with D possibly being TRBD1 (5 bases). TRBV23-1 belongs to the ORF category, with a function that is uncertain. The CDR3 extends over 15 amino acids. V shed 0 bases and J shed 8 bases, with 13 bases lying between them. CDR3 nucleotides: TGCGCCAGCAGTCAATCGCGCCAGGGAGGGGAAAAACTGTTTTTT. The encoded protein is CASSQSRQGGEKLFF.

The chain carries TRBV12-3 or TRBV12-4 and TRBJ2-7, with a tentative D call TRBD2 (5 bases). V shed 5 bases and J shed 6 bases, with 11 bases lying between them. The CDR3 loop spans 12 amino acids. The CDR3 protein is CASSAGLREQYF. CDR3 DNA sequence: TGTGCCAGCAGTGCAGGACTGCGCGAGCAGTACTTC.

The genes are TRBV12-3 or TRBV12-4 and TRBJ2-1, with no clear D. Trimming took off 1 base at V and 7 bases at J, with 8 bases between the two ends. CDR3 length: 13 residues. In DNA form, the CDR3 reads TGTGCCAGCAGTTTAGTTTCTAGAAATGAGCAGTTCTTC. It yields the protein CASSLVSRNEQFF.

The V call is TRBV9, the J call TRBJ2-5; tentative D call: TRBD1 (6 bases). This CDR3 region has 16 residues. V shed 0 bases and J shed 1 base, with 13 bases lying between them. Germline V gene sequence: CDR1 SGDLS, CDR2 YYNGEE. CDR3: CASSVGTVTFQETQYF. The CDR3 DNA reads TGTGCCAGCAGCGTAGGGACAGTGACTTTCCAAGAGACCCAGTACTTC.

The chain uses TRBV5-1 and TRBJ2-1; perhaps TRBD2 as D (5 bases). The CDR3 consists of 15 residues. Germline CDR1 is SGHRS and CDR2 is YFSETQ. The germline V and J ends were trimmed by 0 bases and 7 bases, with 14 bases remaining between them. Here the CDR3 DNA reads TGCGCCAGCAGCTTGGTAAGCGGAAGGAGGAATGAGCAGTTCTTC. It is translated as CASSLVSGRRNEQFF.

The CDR3 DNA is TGTGCCAGCAGCTTTGCGGGGGCACACCAAGAGACCCAGTACTTC. Residues: CASSFAGAHQETQYF. V and J are TRBV7-2 and TRBJ2-5; possibly TRBD2 for D (7 bases). This CDR3 has 15 amino acids. CDR1 and CDR2 (germline): SGHTA, FQGNSA. The ends were cut back, 3 bases at V and 0 bases at J, with 11 bases in the middle.

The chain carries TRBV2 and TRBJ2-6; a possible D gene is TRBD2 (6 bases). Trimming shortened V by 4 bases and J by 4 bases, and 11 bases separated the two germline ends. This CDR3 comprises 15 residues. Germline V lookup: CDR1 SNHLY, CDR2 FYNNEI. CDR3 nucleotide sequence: TGTGCCAGCAGTGGCGGGGCGCTAGGGGCCAACGTCCTGACTTTC. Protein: CASSGGALGANVLTF.